These T cell receptor beta chains were read from a single sample in a study. TCRdb ran MiXCR on the RT-PCR reads and lists one entry per CDR3 protein. The sample lists about 680,000 distinct CDR3 sequences; approximately 15% were seen once. Input material: memory CD4+ T cells from blood. The receptor set was obtained from a female donor in good health, serving as a healthy control. CDR3s include the opening cysteine and the closing phenylalanine or tryptophan. Fields, in order: clone size, D gene, J gene, V gene, CDR3 DNA, CDR3 protein. The D gene is left open where the match is weak. Clone size, where shown, is once, few, many, or a class for clones that have expanded.

abundance: NA; d_gene: NA; j_gene: TRBJ1-3; v_gene: TRBV28; CDR3nt: TGTGCCAGCAGTTTAAACTTGGACGGCACCATATATTTT; CDR3aa: CASSLNLDGTIYF
abundance: NA; d_gene: NA; j_gene: TRBJ2-7; v_gene: TRBV4-1; CDR3nt: TGCGCCAGCAGCCAAGAGGTTTCCGCGGTGGAGTACTTC; CDR3aa: CASSQEVSAVEYF
abundance: many; d_gene: NA; j_gene: TRBJ2-3; v_gene: TRBV5-1; CDR3nt: TGCGCCAGCAGCATTTTAGCGGCTAGCACAGATACGCAGTATTTT; CDR3aa: CASSILAASTDTQYF
abundance: few; d_gene: NA; j_gene: TRBJ1-6; v_gene: TRBV7-3; CDR3nt: TGTGCCAGCAGCTCCGGGGGGGGGAGGAATTCACCCCTCCACTTT; CDR3aa: CASSSGGGRNSPLHF
abundance: many; d_gene: TRBD2; j_gene: TRBJ2-1; v_gene: TRBV24-1; CDR3nt: TGTGCCACCAGTGATGCGACTGCGTCAAACCCGGGAGGCTATGAGCAGTTCTTC; CDR3aa: CATSDATASNPGGYEQFF
abundance: many; d_gene: NA; j_gene: TRBJ2-3; v_gene: TRBV4-2; CDR3nt: TGTGCCAGCAGCCAAGAGGTGGGCCTATACACTAGCACAGATACGCAGTATTTT; CDR3aa: CASSQEVGLYTSTDTQYF
abundance: NA; d_gene: NA; j_gene: TRBJ1-4; v_gene: TRBV5-5; CDR3nt: TGTGCCAGCAGCCGGGGGGTCGCTAATGAAAAACTGTTTTTT; CDR3aa: CASSRGVANEKLFF
abundance: many; d_gene: NA; j_gene: TRBJ2-5; v_gene: TRBV7-2; CDR3nt: TGTGCCAGCAGCTTATTTGGGGGCGGGGGAGAGACCCAGTACTTC; CDR3aa: CASSLFGGGGETQYF
abundance: few; d_gene: TRBD1; j_gene: TRBJ2-7; v_gene: TRBV6-1; CDR3nt: TGTGCCAGCAGTGGGACAGGGACGATGTACGAGCAGTACTTC; CDR3aa: CASSGTGTMYEQYF
abundance: NA; d_gene: NA; j_gene: TRBJ2-1; v_gene: TRBV28; CDR3nt: TGTGCCAGCCGCTACGCAGGGGAAACCAATGACGAGCAGTTCTTC; CDR3aa: CASRYAGETNDEQFF
abundance: many; d_gene: NA; j_gene: TRBJ2-3; v_gene: TRBV20-1; CDR3nt: TGCAGTGCTAGGTCGTGGGGGCTGACAGATACGCAGTATTTT; CDR3aa: CSARSWGLTDTQYF
abundance: NA; d_gene: TRBD2; j_gene: TRBJ2-1; v_gene: TRBV7-2; CDR3nt: TGTGCCAGCAGCCCGGGACTAGCGGGAGGGGGGCAGTTCTTC; CDR3aa: CASSPGLAGGGQFF
abundance: NA; d_gene: TRBD1; j_gene: TRBJ2-3; v_gene: TRBV5-1; CDR3nt: TGCGCCAGCAGCTTGAGTATTGCGGCAGGGGGCGCCGCAGATACGCAGTATTTT; CDR3aa: CASSLSIAAGGAADTQYF
abundance: many; d_gene: NA; j_gene: TRBJ2-2; v_gene: TRBV5-5; CDR3nt: TGTGCCAGCAGCTTGGCGGTATCGGAGGGGACCGGGGAGCTGTTTTTT; CDR3aa: CASSLAVSEGTGELFF
abundance: NA; d_gene: NA; j_gene: TRBJ1-4; v_gene: TRBV5-1; CDR3nt: TGCGCCAGCAGCTTGGATGTGAACGAAAAACTGTTTTTT; CDR3aa: CASSLDVNEKLFF
abundance: NA; d_gene: NA; j_gene: TRBJ2-7; v_gene: TRBV7-6; CDR3nt: TGTGCCAGCAGCCCCCGGGGGTCTGATGCGTACGAGCAGTACTTC; CDR3aa: CASSPRGSDAYEQYF
abundance: many; d_gene: NA; j_gene: TRBJ1-5; v_gene: TRBV12-3/TRBV12-4; CDR3nt: TGTGCCAGCAGTTTAGGAGGGGCAGCGAGTCAGCCCCAGCATTTT; CDR3aa: CASSLGGAASQPQHF
abundance: NA; d_gene: NA; j_gene: TRBJ2-7; v_gene: TRBV10-3; CDR3nt: TGTGCCATCAGTGAGCCGACGGGTGGGGGGTACGAGCAGTACTTC; CDR3aa: CAISEPTGGGYEQYF
abundance: NA; d_gene: NA; j_gene: TRBJ1-2; v_gene: TRBV18; CDR3nt: TGTGCCAGCTCCCATCCAGGCGGCCCCAGCTATGGCTACACCTTC; CDR3aa: CASSHPGGPSYGYTF
abundance: many; d_gene: TRBD1; j_gene: TRBJ1-2; v_gene: TRBV6-6; CDR3nt: TGTGCCAGCAGTTACACAGGGGGGTCTGGCTACACCTTC; CDR3aa: CASSYTGGSGYTF
abundance: few; d_gene: NA; j_gene: TRBJ1-1; v_gene: TRBV5-1; CDR3nt: TGCGCCAGCAGCACGGACAGAAGTGAAGCTTTCTTT; CDR3aa: CASSTDRSEAFF
abundance: many; d_gene: TRBD1; j_gene: TRBJ1-2; v_gene: TRBV7-2; CDR3nt: TGTGCCAGCAGCCGACAGGGCGAGGACTATGGCTACACCTTC; CDR3aa: CASSRQGEDYGYTF
abundance: NA; d_gene: TRBD2; j_gene: TRBJ2-7; v_gene: TRBV24-1; CDR3nt: TGTGCCACCAGTGATTCCGGTGGACTAGCGGGACCCCTCTCGGGTGAGCAGTACTTC; CDR3aa: CATSDSGGLAGPLSGEQYF
abundance: few; d_gene: TRBD2; j_gene: TRBJ2-1; v_gene: TRBV10-3; CDR3nt: TGTGCCATGACCTCTAGCGGGAGGGGTCATGAGCAGTTCTTC; CDR3aa: CAMTSSGRGHEQFF
abundance: NA; d_gene: NA; j_gene: TRBJ2-7; v_gene: TRBV6-1; CDR3nt: TGTGCCAGCAGTGAAGGTTGGGGGGCCGTCCCCTACGAGCAGTACTTC; CDR3aa: CASSEGWGAVPYEQYF
abundance: NA; d_gene: NA; j_gene: TRBJ2-6; v_gene: TRBV5-1; CDR3nt: TGCGCCAGCAGCTTGGGGGGATACAGGGCAAGCTCTGGGGCCAACGTCCTGACTTTC; CDR3aa: CASSLGGYRASSGANVLTF
abundance: NA; d_gene: TRBD2; j_gene: TRBJ2-1; v_gene: TRBV3-1; CDR3nt: TGTGCCAGCAGCCCCTTAGCGGGAGGCAATAACAATGAGCAGTTCTTC; CDR3aa: CASSPLAGGNNNEQFF
abundance: NA; d_gene: NA; j_gene: TRBJ1-3; v_gene: TRBV12-3/TRBV12-4; CDR3nt: TGTGCCGGCGGATGGTCCTCTGGAAACACCATATATTTT; CDR3aa: CAGGWSSGNTIYF
abundance: NA; d_gene: TRBD1; j_gene: TRBJ1-1; v_gene: TRBV6-1; CDR3nt: TGTGCCAGCGTTACAGGCCAGGGGGTGAAGACTGAAGCTTTCTTT; CDR3aa: CASVTGQGVKTEAFF
abundance: NA; d_gene: NA; j_gene: TRBJ1-1; v_gene: TRBV7-3; CDR3nt: TGTGCCAGCAGCTTAATTCGTCCGGACGGGCGGGGCGAAGCTTTCTTT; CDR3aa: CASSLIRPDGRGEAFF
abundance: many; d_gene: NA; j_gene: TRBJ1-1; v_gene: TRBV12-3/TRBV12-4; CDR3nt: TGTGCCAGCAGTTTCAACGGGGGCACTGAAGCTTTCTTT; CDR3aa: CASSFNGGTEAFF
abundance: many; d_gene: NA; j_gene: TRBJ2-7; v_gene: TRBV20-1; CDR3nt: TGCAGTGCTATGGGACAGGTAGCGGGAAGCTACGAGCAGTACTTC; CDR3aa: CSAMGQVAGSYEQYF
abundance: NA; d_gene: TRBD1; j_gene: TRBJ1-2; v_gene: TRBV20-1; CDR3nt: TGCAGTGCTGATTTGGACAGGGCGGGCTATGGCTACACCTTC; CDR3aa: CSADLDRAGYGYTF
abundance: NA; d_gene: NA; j_gene: TRBJ1-2; v_gene: TRBV20-1; CDR3nt: TGCAGTGCTAAAGCCCCGGACGGTAACTATGGCTACACCTTC; CDR3aa: CSAKAPDGNYGYTF
abundance: many; d_gene: NA; j_gene: TRBJ2-1; v_gene: TRBV7-3; CDR3nt: TGTGCCAGCAGCTTAAAGAGGGACCACAATGAGCAGTTCTTC; CDR3aa: CASSLKRDHNEQFF
abundance: NA; d_gene: NA; j_gene: TRBJ1-1; v_gene: TRBV15; CDR3nt: TGTGCCACCAGCAGAGGGTCCTGGGTTGCGAACACTGAAGCTTTCTTT; CDR3aa: CATSRGSWVANTEAFF
abundance: many; d_gene: TRBD1; j_gene: TRBJ1-2; v_gene: TRBV28; CDR3nt: TGTGCCAGCAGTTCCCCCGGGACAGGGAGGAACTATGGCTACACCTTC; CDR3aa: CASSSPGTGRNYGYTF
abundance: NA; d_gene: NA; j_gene: TRBJ2-5; v_gene: TRBV18; CDR3nt: TGTGCCAGCTCAATTCGGCGGGAGACCCAGTACTTC; CDR3aa: CASSIRRETQYF
abundance: few; d_gene: TRBD1; j_gene: TRBJ1-2; v_gene: TRBV27; CDR3nt: TGTGCCACCGCACAGGGGCCGCAAGGTGGCTACACCTTC; CDR3aa: CATAQGPQGGYTF
abundance: few; d_gene: TRBD2; j_gene: TRBJ2-3; v_gene: TRBV25-1; CDR3nt: TGTGCCAGCAGTGATCTGAGCGGGAGGGCCAATCCTGGCACAGATACGCAGTATTTT; CDR3aa: CASSDLSGRANPGTDTQYF
abundance: NA; d_gene: NA; j_gene: TRBJ1-2; v_gene: TRBV5-5; CDR3nt: TGTGCCAGCAGCTTAGCCTGGGGCTTTGGCTACACCTTC; CDR3aa: CASSLAWGFGYTF
abundance: many; d_gene: NA; j_gene: TRBJ2-2; v_gene: TRBV20-1; CDR3nt: TGCAGTGCTAGAGTTTCGGGCACCGGGGAGCTGTTTTTT; CDR3aa: CSARVSGTGELFF
abundance: few; d_gene: TRBD2; j_gene: TRBJ2-7; v_gene: TRBV5-1; CDR3nt: TGCGCCAGCAGCTCCCAACTAGCGGGAGGGAGGTACGAGCAGTACTTC; CDR3aa: CASSSQLAGGRYEQYF
abundance: NA; d_gene: NA; j_gene: TRBJ1-1; v_gene: TRBV5-1; CDR3nt: TGCGCCAGCAGCTTGGTTACGGGGGCGAGCACTGAAGCTTTCTTT; CDR3aa: CASSLVTGASTEAFF
abundance: NA; d_gene: TRBD2; j_gene: TRBJ2-1; v_gene: TRBV7-2; CDR3nt: TGTGCCAGCAGCTTAGGCGGCGGGGGGGCCGGTGAGCAGTTCTTC; CDR3aa: CASSLGGGGAGEQFF
abundance: many; d_gene: NA; j_gene: TRBJ2-5; v_gene: TRBV10-3; CDR3nt: TGTGCCATCAGTGAGATACAAGAGACCCAGTACTTC; CDR3aa: CAISEIQETQYF
abundance: many; d_gene: NA; j_gene: TRBJ2-1; v_gene: TRBV4-3; CDR3nt: TGCGCCAGCAGCCAAGATCCCACTGAGCAGTTCTTC; CDR3aa: CASSQDPTEQFF
abundance: many; d_gene: NA; j_gene: TRBJ2-3; v_gene: TRBV29-1; CDR3nt: TGCAGCGTTGACAGCACAGATACGCAGTATTTT; CDR3aa: CSVDSTDTQYF